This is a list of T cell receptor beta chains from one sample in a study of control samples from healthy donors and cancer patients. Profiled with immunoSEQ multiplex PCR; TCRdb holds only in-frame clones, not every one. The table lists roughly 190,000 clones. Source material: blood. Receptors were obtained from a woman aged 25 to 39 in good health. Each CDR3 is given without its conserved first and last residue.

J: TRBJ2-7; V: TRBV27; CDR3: ASSWGTGTSYEQY
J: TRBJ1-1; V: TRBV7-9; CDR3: ASSLRGPTNTEAF
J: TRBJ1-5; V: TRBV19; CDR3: ASNRGDQPQH
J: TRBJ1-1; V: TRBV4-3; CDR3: ASSQEGWELNTEAF
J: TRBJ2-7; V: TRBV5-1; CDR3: ASRRQDSYEQY
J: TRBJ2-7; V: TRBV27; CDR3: ATRQVHEQY
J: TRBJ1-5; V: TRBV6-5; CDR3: ASSTLTHQPQH
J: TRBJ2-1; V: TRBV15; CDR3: ATSRRGTHNEQF
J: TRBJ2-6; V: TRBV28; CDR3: ASSSGQFSGANVLT
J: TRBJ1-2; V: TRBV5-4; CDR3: ASSLDEGGYT
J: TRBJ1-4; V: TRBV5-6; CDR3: ASRATANNEKLF
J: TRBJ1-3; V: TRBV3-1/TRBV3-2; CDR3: ASSSTATGNTIY
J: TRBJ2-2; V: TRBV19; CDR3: ASTPDPGQGLRELF
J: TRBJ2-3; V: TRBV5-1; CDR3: ASRGQGWTGSTDTQY
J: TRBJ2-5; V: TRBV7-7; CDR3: ASSLASGGQETQY
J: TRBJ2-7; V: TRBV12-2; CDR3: ASRLSGQVRYEQY
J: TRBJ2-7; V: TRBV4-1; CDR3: ASSPQVGNEQY
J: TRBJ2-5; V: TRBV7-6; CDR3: ASSAGLAGGKGTQY
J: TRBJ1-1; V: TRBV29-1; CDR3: SVEWTGNTEAF
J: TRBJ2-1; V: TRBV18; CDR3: ASSPPGWREQF
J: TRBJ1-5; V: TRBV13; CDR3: ASSFRGAHQPQH
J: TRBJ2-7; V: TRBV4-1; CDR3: ASSQRATNLYEQY
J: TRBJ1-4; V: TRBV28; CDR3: ASSSGREEEKLF
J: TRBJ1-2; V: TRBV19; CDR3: ASIGQPRGYT
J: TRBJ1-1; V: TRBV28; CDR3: ASSLGRIEAF
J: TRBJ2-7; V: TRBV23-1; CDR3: ASSQSARTGAYEQY
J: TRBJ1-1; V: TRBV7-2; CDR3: ASSLGTSGTEAF
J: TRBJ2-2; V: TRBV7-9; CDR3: ASSLASAGELF
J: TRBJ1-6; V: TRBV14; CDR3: ASSLTGEGSPLH
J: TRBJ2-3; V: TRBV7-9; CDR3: ASSLPGVGTGFTDTQY
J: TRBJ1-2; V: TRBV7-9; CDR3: ASSLGAGTGYGYT
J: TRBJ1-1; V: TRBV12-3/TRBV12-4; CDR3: ASSFAGTEAF
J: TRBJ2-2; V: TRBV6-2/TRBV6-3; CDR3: ASSDAPRGLNTGELF
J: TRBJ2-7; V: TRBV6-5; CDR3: ASRYDRNGYEQY
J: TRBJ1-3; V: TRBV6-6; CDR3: ASSYQGNSGNTIY
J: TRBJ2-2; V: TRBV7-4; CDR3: ASPWRPGLVATGELF
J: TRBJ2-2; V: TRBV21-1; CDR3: ASEDRPEPRGGIVTGELF
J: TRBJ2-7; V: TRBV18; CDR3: ASSSVDTYEQY
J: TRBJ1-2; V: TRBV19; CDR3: ASSTTLAVPGGYT
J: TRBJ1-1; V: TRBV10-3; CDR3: AINGGSNTEAF
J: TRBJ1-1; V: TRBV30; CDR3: AWSIIDRGRSNTEAF
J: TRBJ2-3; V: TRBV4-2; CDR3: ASSRNLQGAGDTQY
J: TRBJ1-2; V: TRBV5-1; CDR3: ASSLGPIQGFYGYT
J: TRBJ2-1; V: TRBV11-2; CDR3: ASSLVFRTQPSNEQF
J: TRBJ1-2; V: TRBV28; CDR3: ASSWVQGVGGYT
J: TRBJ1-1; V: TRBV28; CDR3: ASSSPRGDADTEAF
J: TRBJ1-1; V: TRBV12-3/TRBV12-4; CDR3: ASSSTVNTEAF
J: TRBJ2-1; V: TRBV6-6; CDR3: ASSQRGNNEQF
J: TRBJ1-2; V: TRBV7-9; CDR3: ASSLAIAGYGYT
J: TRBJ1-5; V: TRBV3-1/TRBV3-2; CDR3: ASSQARRQPQH